Following are 11 T cell receptor beta chains from one sample sequenced in a study of cytomegalovirus exposure and HLA in healthy donors. Researchers ran the PCR with 60 Vbeta and 13 Jbeta primers. TCRdb's table, derived via immunoSEQ multiplex PCR, lists solely in-frame clones and lacks some. The sample has some 57,000 clones; roughly 53% are singletons. The sample taken for sequencing was PBMCs. The receptors originated from a human donor in good health.

The chain employs TRBV7-8 and TRBJ2-7; maybe TRBD2 (6 bases). Germline-derived CDR1 and CDR2 are SGHVS and FQNEAQ. The CDR3 covers 13 residues. Trimming shortened V by 8 bases and J by 4 bases, and 15 bases separated the two germline ends. The CDR3 coding sequence is TGTGCCAGCGGACCAAGACTAGTTTACGAGCAGTACTTC. Protein product: CASGPRLVYEQYF.

This clone was recorded a few times. V is TRBV2 and J is TRBJ1-2; no clear D gene. Germline assignment: CDR1 SNHLY and CDR2 FYNNEI. The CDR3 has 13 amino acids. Trimming cost V 5 bases and J 4 bases, with 11 bases left between them. CDR3: CASSLRTVYGYTF. The CDR3 DNA sequence: TGTGCCAGCAGTCTCCGGACTGTCTATGGCTACACCTTC.

This clone was observed a handful of times. For the CDR3, the DNA is TGCGCCAGCAGCCGACTAGTTGGAGATACGCAGTATTTT. This sequence encodes CASSRLVGDTQYF. The chain joins TRBV5-1 to TRBJ2-3, with a weak D call TRBD2 (6 bases). Per the germline V gene, CDR1 is SGHRS and CDR2 is YFSETQ. The CDR3 is 13 residues long. V was trimmed by 4 bases and J by 5 bases, leaving 11 bases between them.

This clone was seen a few times. The V gene is TRBV6-5, the J gene TRBJ2-1, with 12 bases lining up with TRBD1. The CDR3 runs 14 residues. Germline trimming cut 6 bases from V and 8 bases from J; bases unmatched to any gene: 5. Germline CDR1 is MNHEY and CDR2 is SVGAGI. The CDR3 nucleotides read TGTGCCAGCAGCCGGGACAGGGGGCTTGATGAGCAGTTCTTC. As protein: CASSRDRGLDEQFF.

This clone was picked up one time. This chain links TRBV27 with TRBJ2-2; D is undetermined. Germline V gene sequence: CDR1 MNHEY, CDR2 SMNVEV (reference sequence). The V gene lost 7 bases and the J gene lost 0 bases, with 12 bases spanning the gap. The CDR3 loop spans 15 amino acids. DNA for the CDR3: TGTGCCAGCAACCGCAACCGAGCGAACACCGGGGAGCTGTTTTTT. Translating gives CASNRNRANTGELFF.

V is TRBV25-1 and J is TRBJ2-5; 7 bases align to TRBD1. The J segment lost 7 bases and the V segment lost 2 bases, leaving 7 bases of the junction unmatched. CDR1 MGHDK and CDR2 SYGVNS come from the germline V gene. The CDR3 is 14 residues long. The CDR3 DNA follows: TGTGCCAGCAGTGAAGCCTGGACAGGACGGACCCAGTACTTC. This sequence encodes CASSEAWTGRTQYF.

This sequence joins TRBV7-2 and TRBJ1-4; no clear D. V lost 5 bases, J lost 2 bases, and 21 bases lay in between. CDR3 length: 18 residues. CDR1 is SGHTA and CDR2 is FQGNSA in the germline V gene. Here the CDR3 reads CASSPIALLGTTNEKLFF. Written as DNA, the CDR3 is TGTGCCAGCAGCCCTATAGCGTTATTAGGAACCACTAATGAAAAACTGTTTTTT. Variable domain in full (rest from reference TRBV7-2 and TRBJ1-4): GAGVSQSPSNKVTEKGKDVELRCDPISGHTALYWYRQSLGQGLEFLIYFQGNSAPDKSGLPSDRFSAERTGGSVSTLTIQRTQQEDSAVYLCASSPIALLGTTNEKLFFGSGTQLSVL.

A note on this clone: The same CDR3 also results from other DNA sequences found in this sample. V usage is TRBV5-1 and J usage is TRBJ1-1; perhaps TRBD1 as D (6 bases). CDR3 length equals 14 residues. The V and J ends lost 2 bases and 4 bases respectively, with 12 bases between them. Germline V gives CDR1 SGHRS, CDR2 YFSETQ. CDR3 amino acids: CASSLGQGFTEAFF. For the CDR3, the DNA is TGCGCCAGCAGCTTAGGGCAGGGGTTCACTGAAGCTTTCTTT.

The chain joins TRBV7-9 to TRBJ1-1; 7 bases line up with TRBD1. Germline V gene sequence: CDR1 SEHNR, CDR2 FQNEAQ (reference sequence). Germline trimming cut 5 bases from V and 5 bases from J; bases unmatched to any gene: 8. The length of the CDR3 is 14 residues. CDR3 coding DNA: TGTGCCAGCAGCCAGAACCCAGGGGGGACTGAAGCTTTCTTT. It yields the protein CASSQNPGGTEAFF.

This chain links TRBV4-2 with TRBJ2-2; unclear D gene. The V and J ends lost 3 bases and 4 bases respectively, with 6 bases between them. This CDR3 region has 13 residues. In germline, CDR1 is LGHNA, CDR2 YNFKEQ. CDR3: CASSQIATGELFF. CDR3 sequence (DNA): TGTGCCAGCAGCCAGATAGCCACCGGGGAGCTGTTTTTT.

This sequence joins TRBV19 and TRBJ1-4; no firm D call. Germline CDR1 and CDR2: LNHDA and SQIVND (reference sequence). The CDR3 has 16 residues. The V gene lost 4 bases and the J gene lost 4 bases, with 16 bases spanning the gap. The CDR3 protein is CASSTQTTEDNEKLFF. CDR3 DNA sequence: TGTGCCAGTAGTACCCAAACGACTGAGGATAATGAAAAACTGTTTTTT.